This section outlines one T cell receptor beta chain sequence together with its context. The data are from a study of Tregs in tolerant kidney transplant recipients. The V end was cut by 3 bases, the J end by 8 bases, with 15 bases between. CDR1 is LNHNV and CDR2 is YYDKDF in the germline V gene (reference sequence). CDR3 length: 14 residues. Unstimulated regulatory T cells (CD4+CD25+CD127-), CD4+CD25- non-regulatory cells, CD4 and CD8 cells were FACS-sorted from thawed PBMCs. Only in-frame clones appear in the TCRdb table, and some are missing; sequencing was by immunoSEQ multiplex PCR. Among tens of thousands of clones listed, around 90% were seen once.

The receptor comes from a human donor in good health. Sequenced material: Tregs from blood. This chain joins TRBV15 and TRBJ2-3; maybe TRBD2 (5 bases). In nucleotides, the CDR3 is TGTGCCACCAGCAGGTCCGGAGCCGGGATTACGCAGTATTTT. The encoded protein is CATSRSGAGITQYF. Full variable domain (rest looked up from reference TRBV15 and TRBJ2-3): DAMVIQNPRYQVTQFGKPVTLSCSQTLNHNVMYWYQQKSSQAPKLLFHYYDKDFNNEADTPDNFQSRRPNTSFCFLDIRSPGLGDTAMYLCATSRSGAGITQYFGPGTRLTVL.